The 22 T cell receptor beta chains given below trace back to one sample, sequenced in a study of blood T cell repertoires in COVID-19 (dated by TCRdb to 2019 to 2021). The method was the immunoSEQ multiplex PCR assay. Not all clones reach the TCRdb copy of this immuneACCESS table, which keeps in-frame sequences only. Checked studies attribute under half of the gap to unresolved V genes and leave the rest unexplained. The sample table contains about 130,000 clones; only one count was recorded for around 85% of them. The ten largest clones capture around 3% of the sample. Sequenced sample: peripheral blood. These receptors all stem from a woman older than 75 with acute or convalescent COVID-19.

The rearrangement joins TRBV3-1 (or the pseudogene TRBV3-2) to TRBJ2-4; 8 nucleotides align to TRBD1. V was pared by 1 base and J by 6 bases, with 14 bases of the junction left unmatched. The CDR3 runs 18 residues. CDR1 and CDR2 (germline): LGHDT, YNNKEL (reference sequence). In DNA form, the CDR3 reads TGTGCCAGCAGCCAAGCGAGGACAGGGACTCCAGCAGGAAACATTCAGTACTTC. It is translated as CASSQARTGTPAGNIQYF.

The gene calls are TRBV19 and TRBJ2-7; the D gene is possibly TRBD1 (6 bases). Trimming pared 7 bases from V and 2 bases from J, leaving 15 bases between. Germline lookup yields CDR1 LNHDA and CDR2 SQIVND (reference sequence). This CDR3 is built from 14 residues. The CDR3: CASTPGQFTYEQYF. CDR3 DNA sequence: TGTGCCAGTACCCCGGGACAATTCACCTACGAGCAGTACTTC.

The genes are TRBV3-1 (or the pseudogene TRBV3-2) and TRBJ1-1; D uncertain. The V end was cut by 4 bases, the J end by 0 bases, with 12 bases between. CDR1 LGHDT and CDR2 YNNKEL come from the germline V gene (reference sequence). This CDR3 spans 15 amino acids. CDR3 in amino acids: CASSPTPTLNTEAFF. CDR3 bases: TGTGCCAGCAGCCCAACACCAACATTGAACACTGAAGCTTTCTTT.

This chain links TRBV19 with TRBJ1-4, with a possible D match to TRBD1 (5 bases). Germline V gene sequence: CDR1 LNHDA, CDR2 SQIVND (reference sequence). The CDR3 is 14 amino acids. V was cut by 4 bases and J by 10 bases, with 16 bases left in between. CDR3 bases: TGTGCCAGTAGTAGCGACATTGCTCAGGGAAAACTGTTTTTT. Translating it yields CASSSDIAQGKLFF. The variable domain in full, completed from reference TRBV19 and TRBJ1-4, reads DGGITQSPKYLFRKEGQNVTLSCEQNLNHDAMYWYRQDPGQGLRLIYYSQIVNDFQKGDIAEGYSVSREKKESFPLTVTSAQKNPTAFYLCASSSDIAQGKLFFGSGTQLSVL.

This chain connects TRBV5-4 to TRBJ2-2, with TRBD1 matching over 8 bases. Germline V gives CDR1 SGHNT, CDR2 YYREEE (reference sequence). Trimming removed 0 bases from V and 1 base from J; junction bases left unmatched: 2. The CDR3 is 16 amino acids. The CDR3: CASSLGGTGNTGELFF. The CDR3 DNA follows: TGTGCCAGCAGCTTGGGAGGGACAGGGAACACCGGGGAGCTGTTTTTT. The variable domain in full, with the rest retrieved from reference TRBV5-4 and TRBJ2-2, is ETGVTQSPTHLIKTRGQQVTLRCSSQSGHNTVSWYQQALGQGPQFIFQYYREEENGRGNFPPRFSGLQFPNYSSELNVNALELDDSALYLCASSLGGTGNTGELFFGEGSRLTVL.

The CDR3 nucleotides are TGTGCCAGCAGGAGCTCCTATAATTCACCCCTCCACTTT. It is translated as CASRSSYNSPLHF. The V call is TRBV6-5, the J call TRBJ1-6, with D uncertain. The ends were cut back, 6 bases at V and 0 bases at J, with 3 bases in the middle. In germline, CDR1 is MNHEY, CDR2 SVGAGI. CDR3 length: 13 amino acids.

This clone was seen once. V gene TRBV18 combines with J gene TRBJ2-7, with 7 bases fitting TRBD1. From germline, CDR1 is KGHSH and CDR2 LQKENI. Trimming at V came to 1 base and at J to 6 bases, leaving 0 bases not matched to a gene. The CDR3 consists of 12 residues. The CDR3 bases are TGTGCCAGCTCACCACAGGGGGCCGAGCAGTACTTC. This gives the protein CASSPQGAEQYF.

The rearrangement joins TRBV5-5 to TRBJ1-2, with TRBD1 matching over 8 bases. The V and J ends lost 4 bases and 5 bases, in that order; junction bases with no gene match: 4. The germline V gene encodes CDR1 SGHKS and CDR2 YYEKEE (reference sequence). This CDR3 is built from 13 residues. The CDR3 nucleotides read TGTGCCAGCAGCCCCAGACAGGGGTATGGCTACACCTTC. The encoded protein is CASSPRQGYGYTF.

This chain links TRBV9 with TRBJ1-2, with 12 bases that match TRBD1. V was clipped by 4 bases and J by 7 bases; unmatched bases: 17. CDR3 length: 18 residues. Germline assignment: CDR1 SGDLS and CDR2 YYNGEE. DNA of the CDR3: TGTGCCAGCAGCCCCCGCCCCCGGGACAGGGGGCGAACGGTTGGCTACACCTTC. It encodes CASSPRPRDRGRTVGYTF.

This clone appeared a single time. This chain links TRBV18 with TRBJ1-1, with 8 nucleotides matching TRBD1. This CDR3 contains 12 residues. Per the germline V gene, CDR1 is KGHSH and CDR2 is LQKENI. Unmatched junction bases numbered 5, after V lost 6 bases and J lost 8 bases. The CDR3 is CASSRDRPEAFF. CDR3 DNA sequence: TGTGCCAGCTCTCGGGACAGGCCCGAAGCTTTCTTT.

This chain connects TRBV6-5 to TRBJ2-1; 8 nucleotides line up with TRBD1. The V gene's germline CDR1 is MNHEY and CDR2 SVGAGI. The V gene end was trimmed by 2 bases and the J gene end by 4 bases; junction bases not matched to a gene: 7. The length of the CDR3 is 16 residues. The CDR3: CASSYARRQGYNEQFF. The CDR3 DNA reads TGTGCCAGCAGTTACGCTAGAAGACAGGGGTACAATGAGCAGTTCTTC.

Worth noting for this clone: One junction end disagrees with the germline gene, perhaps due to a read error. This chain joins TRBV7-8 and TRBJ2-2; 7 positions match TRBD1. The CDR3 runs to 17 residues. Looked up from germline, CDR1 is SGHVS and CDR2 is FQNEAQ. This CDR3 is CASNLQGIGWNTGELFF. Here the CDR3 DNA reads TGTGCCAGCAACTTACAGGGGATCGGGTGGAACACCGGGGAGCTGTTTTTT.

This clone is a singleton in its sample. V usage is TRBV27 and J usage is TRBJ1-6; D is uncertain. V lost 3 bases to trimming and J lost 9 bases, with 33 bases between them. This CDR3 is built from 21 residues. The germline CDR1 and CDR2 sequences are MNHEY and SMNVEV (reference sequence). The CDR3 DNA is TGTGCCAGCAGTTTTGCCCGGACTTCTCCCTGGACTCACAGCGGGCGTTCACCCCTCCACTTT. Protein: CASSFARTSPWTHSGRSPLHF.

V and J are TRBV19 and TRBJ2-5, with D possibly being TRBD2 (6 bases). Germline V gene lookup returns CDR1 LNHDA and CDR2 SQIVND (reference sequence). The CDR3 is 15 residues long. With 10 bases removed from V and 2 bases from J, the gap between germline ends came to 20 bases. The CDR3 here is CATQTGRDIQETQYF. CDR3 sequence (DNA): TGTGCCACCCAGACCGGGCGGGATATTCAAGAGACCCAGTACTTC.

The chain recombines TRBV7-2 with TRBJ1-6; D is undetermined. Deletions cut 0 bases from V and 0 bases from J, with 12 bases between. This CDR3 is 18 amino acids long. CDR1 and CDR2 (germline): SGHTA, FQGNSA. This chain's CDR3 is CASSLALRGGSYNSPLHF. DNA for the CDR3: TGTGCCAGCAGCTTAGCCCTTAGAGGTGGCTCCTATAATTCACCCCTCCACTTT.

The chain joins TRBV18 to TRBJ2-7; 10 bases match TRBD1. V shed 2 bases and J 5 bases; nucleotides not matched to a gene: 6. There are 15 residues in the CDR3. CDR1 and CDR2 (germline): KGHSH, LQKENI. CDR3 loop: CASSPRDRGTHEQYF. In DNA, the CDR3 is TGTGCCAGCTCACCAAGGGACAGGGGTACCCACGAGCAGTACTTC.

The chain employs TRBV5-1 and TRBJ1-2, with TRBD1 matching 9 bases. CDR1 is SGHRS and CDR2 is YFSETQ in the germline V gene. This CDR3 comprises 14 residues. Germline trimming cut 2 bases from V and 5 bases from J; bases unmatched to any gene: 4. Here the CDR3 reads CASSLTDRGYGYTF. The CDR3 DNA is TGCGCCAGCAGCTTAACGGACAGGGGATATGGCTACACCTTC.

The J gene is TRBJ2-3, the V gene TRBV10-3, with D perhaps TRBD1 (6 bases). CDR1 is ENHRY, CDR2 SYGVKD, per germline. This CDR3 contains 18 residues. V was cut by 0 bases and J by 2 bases, with 18 bases left in between. The chain's CDR3 is CAISESSMGASYTDTQYF. The DNA for the CDR3 is TGTGCCATCAGTGAGTCCTCCATGGGGGCCTCCTACACAGATACGCAGTATTTT.

This rearrangement joins TRBV5-6 to TRBJ1-2; D is undetermined. This CDR3 is built from 13 residues. Germline loops: CDR1 SGHDT, CDR2 YYEEEE. V lost 0 bases to trimming and J lost 3 bases, with 6 bases between them. CDR3 residues: CASSLGVYYGYTF. The CDR3 nucleotides read TGTGCCAGCAGCTTGGGAGTCTACTATGGCTACACCTTC.

A few counts support this clone. The rearrangement links TRBV30 to TRBJ2-1; D unclear. This CDR3 spans 12 amino acids. With 1 base removed from V and 6 bases from J, the gap between germline ends came to 7 bases. From germline, CDR1 is GTSNPN and CDR2 SVGIG (reference sequence). The CDR3 sequence: CAWSDYVNEQFF. The CDR3 DNA follows: TGTGCCTGGAGTGACTACGTCAATGAGCAGTTCTTC.

The rearrangement joins TRBV3-1 (or the pseudogene TRBV3-2) to TRBJ1-2; 7 positions agree with TRBD1. Germline V gene data show CDR1 as LGHDT and CDR2 as YNNKEL (reference sequence). The CDR3 is 15 residues long. J lost 3 bases, V lost 4 bases, and 8 bases had no gene match. The CDR3 here is CASSPRQGRDYGYTF. The DNA of the CDR3 is TGTGCCAGCAGCCCCCGACAGGGTAGGGACTATGGCTACACCTTC.

The chain uses TRBV19 and TRBJ1-2; D gene uncertain. V dropped 6 bases and J dropped 13 bases, with 21 bases sitting between them. The CDR3 sequence is 13 residues long. Germline V gene sequence: CDR1 LNHDA, CDR2 SQIVND (reference sequence). The CDR3 DNA sequence: TGTGCCAGTAGCCCAGCCCTGGCGGTTTTTTTCACCTTC. This codes for CASSPALAVFFTF.